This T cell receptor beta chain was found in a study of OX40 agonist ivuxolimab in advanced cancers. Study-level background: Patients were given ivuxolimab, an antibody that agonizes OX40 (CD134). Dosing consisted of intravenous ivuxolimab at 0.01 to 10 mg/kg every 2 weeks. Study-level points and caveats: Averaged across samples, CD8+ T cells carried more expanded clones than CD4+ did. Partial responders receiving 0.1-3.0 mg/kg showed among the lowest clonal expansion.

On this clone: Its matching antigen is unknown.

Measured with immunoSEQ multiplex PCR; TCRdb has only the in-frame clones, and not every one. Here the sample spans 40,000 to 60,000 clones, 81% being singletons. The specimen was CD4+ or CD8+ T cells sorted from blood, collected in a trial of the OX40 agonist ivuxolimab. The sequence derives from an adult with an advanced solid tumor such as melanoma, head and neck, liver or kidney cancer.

CDR3 residues: CASSSLGEQYV. CDR3 nucleotide sequence: TGTGCCAGCAGCTCCCTAGGGGAGCAGTACGTC. The chain recombines TRBV5-5 with TRBJ2-7; D gene ambiguous. This CDR3 has 11 residues. V lost 3 bases and J 7 bases, leaving 8 bases between the germline ends. The germline CDR1 and CDR2 sequences are SGHKS and YYEKEE (reference sequence).